A selection of T cell receptor beta chains follows, all from one sample in a study of beta chain features in type 1 diabetes. Here immunoSEQ multiplex PCR was the method, and the copy in TCRdb shows in-frame clones only, minus some. The sample has around 650,000 clones; roughly 12% are singletons. The sample was naive CD4+ T cells from blood. The receptors come from a man aged 25-45 years with type 1 diabetes. The CDR3 runs from the conserved cysteine through the conserved F or W.

V gene: TRBV27; J gene: TRBJ1-3; CDR3 protein: CASSTGAGQGFGNTIYF
V gene: TRBV18; J gene: TRBJ2-1; CDR3 protein: CASSPSLAGGPSVEQFF
V gene: TRBV12-5; J gene: TRBJ2-7; CDR3 protein: CASGSGTAYEQYF
V gene: TRBV7-9; J gene: TRBJ2-5; CDR3 protein: CASSRRQGWRETQYF
V gene: TRBV9; J gene: TRBJ2-3; CDR3 protein: CASSLQGEITDTQYF
V gene: TRBV5-1; J gene: TRBJ2-7; CDR3 protein: CASSPGQSPSYEQYF
V gene: TRBV10-3; J gene: TRBJ2-6; CDR3 protein: CAISRDKGANVLTF
V gene: TRBV14; J gene: TRBJ1-4; CDR3 protein: CASSQPGSTTNEKLFF
V gene: TRBV18; J gene: TRBJ2-5; CDR3 protein: CASSRGTESQETQYF
V gene: TRBV7-2; J gene: TRBJ2-7; CDR3 protein: CASSLRPGGSYEQYF
V gene: TRBV30; J gene: TRBJ1-4; CDR3 protein: CAWAAGTQSEKLFF
V gene: TRBV18; J gene: TRBJ2-3; CDR3 protein: CASSERTGLVDTQYF
V gene: TRBV6-5; J gene: TRBJ1-5; CDR3 protein: CASSRTGTDNQPQHF
V gene: TRBV4-3; J gene: TRBJ2-7; CDR3 protein: CASSPQEVFYEQYF
V gene: TRBV6-1; J gene: TRBJ2-7; CDR3 protein: CASSVLDRAVDSYEQYF
V gene: TRBV7-9; J gene: TRBJ1-4; CDR3 protein: CASSLEAGENEKLFF
V gene: TRBV29-1; J gene: TRBJ1-3; CDR3 protein: CSAEGTVGNTIYF
V gene: TRBV7-2; J gene: TRBJ2-1; CDR3 protein: CASSPSGGWSYNEQFF
V gene: TRBV28; J gene: TRBJ2-2; CDR3 protein: CASLGLALNTGELFF
V gene: TRBV21-1; J gene: TRBJ2-3; CDR3 protein: CASSKGLARIDTQYF
V gene: TRBV28; J gene: TRBJ1-1; CDR3 protein: CASGRPGVGSTEAFF
V gene: TRBV30; J gene: TRBJ1-3; CDR3 protein: CAWSVPSSSSGNTIYF
V gene: TRBV5-1; J gene: TRBJ2-5; CDR3 protein: CASSWRPSRDETQYF
V gene: TRBV5-6; J gene: TRBJ2-3; CDR3 protein: CATGRQGTDTQYF
V gene: TRBV9; J gene: TRBJ2-2; CDR3 protein: CASSARDDGGTGELFF
V gene: TRBV11-2; J gene: TRBJ1-5; CDR3 protein: CASSLGVGRSNQPQHF
V gene: TRBV7-2; J gene: TRBJ2-5; CDR3 protein: CASSFRLGEGETQYF
V gene: TRBV10-3; J gene: TRBJ2-5; CDR3 protein: CATGGGETQYF
V gene: TRBV5-1; J gene: TRBJ2-2; CDR3 protein: CASSGGLSNTGELFF
V gene: TRBV11-2; J gene: TRBJ2-1; CDR3 protein: CASSPTSNEQFF
V gene: TRBV6-1; J gene: TRBJ2-7; CDR3 protein: CASSSPGQGTDEQYF
V gene: TRBV19; J gene: TRBJ1-6; CDR3 protein: CASRLRGPDNSPLHF
V gene: TRBV19; J gene: TRBJ1-1; CDR3 protein: CASSIVRGTEAFF
V gene: TRBV6-5; J gene: TRBJ2-7; CDR3 protein: CASSYSRGGSRNEQYF
V gene: TRBV5-1; J gene: TRBJ2-3; CDR3 protein: CASSLGTDVSSTDTQYF
V gene: TRBV19; J gene: TRBJ2-5; CDR3 protein: CASSLVLGDLETQYF
V gene: TRBV28; J gene: TRBJ2-1; CDR3 protein: CASRGMGNEQFF
V gene: TRBV5-4; J gene: TRBJ1-1; CDR3 protein: CASGGEGSVNTEAFF
V gene: TRBV19; J gene: TRBJ2-3; CDR3 protein: CASNPGQGTDTQYF
V gene: TRBV5-1; J gene: TRBJ2-3; CDR3 protein: CASSLANRGHTDTQYF
V gene: TRBV29-1; J gene: TRBJ2-7; CDR3 protein: CSVDEGYEQYF
V gene: TRBV5-1; J gene: TRBJ2-1; CDR3 protein: CASSLVPPGKRGQFF
V gene: TRBV10-3; J gene: TRBJ1-5; CDR3 protein: CAISAQDSNQPQHF
V gene: TRBV5-4; J gene: TRBJ2-3; CDR3 protein: CASSQDTDTQYF
V gene: TRBV7-9; J gene: TRBJ2-1; CDR3 protein: CASSLGADREQFF
V gene: TRBV6-1; J gene: TRBJ2-5; CDR3 protein: CASSEQAGSETQYF
V gene: TRBV6-6; J gene: TRBJ1-1; CDR3 protein: CASSYSTRSDEAFF
V gene: TRBV7-2; J gene: TRBJ1-2; CDR3 protein: CASSLRQTTNYGYTF
V gene: TRBV19; J gene: TRBJ1-2; CDR3 protein: CASSIGTVYGYTF
V gene: TRBV9; J gene: TRBJ1-1; CDR3 protein: CASSVGTGNTEAFF
V gene: TRBV11-2; J gene: TRBJ1-2; CDR3 protein: CASSLTRGATGYTF
V gene: TRBV27; J gene: TRBJ2-7; CDR3 protein: CASSDRSSYEQYF
V gene: TRBV9; J gene: TRBJ2-7; CDR3 protein: CASSVDGTGATYEQYF
V gene: TRBV30; J gene: TRBJ2-6; CDR3 protein: CAWSGPGWGANVLTF
V gene: TRBV4-2; J gene: TRBJ1-2; CDR3 protein: CASSQGTGGSYGYTF